This TCR beta chain originates from a study of blood T cell repertoires in COVID-19. For the study at large: In each case, the material was cDNA or gDNA derived from T cells, B-cell-depleted T cells, or PBMCs.

Assay used: immunoSEQ multiplex PCR; TCRdb lists only in-frame clones, some missing. The top ten hold 1.6% of the sample, which has under 300,000 clones, around 87% seen once. All enrollees were about 18 to 100 years old and from around 25 US areas. Donors in Cohort 3 who had recovered were those with two negative PCRs, healthcare professional clearance, or resolution of their symptoms. CDR3 length equals 14 residues. Trimming shortened V by 7 bases and J by 2 bases, and 12 bases separated the two germline ends. CDR1 is MDHEN and CDR2 is SYDVKM in the germline V gene. Sequencing was done on a sample of PBMCs or T cells enriched from blood (not recorded which). This clonotype originated in a woman in her 50s who had recovered from COVID-19. V usage is TRBV28 and J usage is TRBJ1-5, with a weak D call TRBD1 (5 bases). In nucleotides, the CDR3 is TGTGCCAGCACTCGGGGGTATGGCAATCAGCCCCAGCATTTT. Amino acid sequence: CASTRGYGNQPQHF.